The 6 T cell receptor beta chains below were found in one sample sequenced in a study of blood T cells in healthy people across ages. It was with a sample-barcoded 5' primer and a J-beta primer mix that a second PCR of about 6 to 11 cycles was run. From the 5' RACE reads, TCRdb called clonotypes with MiXCR, one entry per CDR3 protein. The data show hundreds of thousands of distinct CDR3 sequences, with 45% to 70% seen just once and 25% to 30% held by the top ten. Material: blood. The receptors come from a man aged 40-55 years in good health.

This rearrangement joins TRBV9 to TRBJ1-4; 8 bases are shared with TRBD1. CDR3 size: 13 residues. The germline V gene encodes CDR1 SGDLS and CDR2 YYNGEE. V dropped 3 bases and J dropped 11; count of bases not matched to a gene: 6. CDR3 in amino acids: CASSGLTGDKLFF. The CDR3 coding sequence is TGTGCCAGCAGCGGGTTGACAGGGGACAAACTGTTTTTT. Full variable domain (missing parts from reference TRBV9 and TRBJ1-4): DSGVTQTPKHLITATGQRVTLRCSPRSGDLSVYWYQQSLDQGLQFLIQYYNGEERAKGNILERFSAQQFPDLHSELNLSSLELGDSALYFCASSGLTGDKLFFGSGTQLSVL.

The chain joins TRBV4-1 to TRBJ2-7; D not resolved. V was shortened by 5 bases and J by 0 bases, with 11 bases between the two germline ends. The germline CDR1 and CDR2 sequences are MGHRA and YSYEKL. The CDR3 extends over 14 amino acids. In nucleotides, the CDR3 is TGCGCCAGCAGCTCCCTCCGCAGCTCCTACGAGCAGTACTTC. Its protein product is CASSSLRSSYEQYF.

This clonotype turned up a few times. This chain connects TRBV25-1 to TRBJ2-7; D gene ambiguous. V lost 2 bases, J lost 1 base, and 9 bases lay in between. CDR3 length: 14 amino acids. In germline, CDR1 is MGHDK, CDR2 SYGVNS. This chain's CDR3 is CASSEISDSYEQYF. The CDR3 region has the DNA TGTGCCAGCAGTGAAATCTCGGATTCCTACGAGCAGTACTTC.

This clonotype is medium-sized in the sample. This chain uses TRBV13 with TRBJ1-1; TRBD1 is a possible D gene (5 bases). Per the germline V gene, CDR1 is PRHDT and CDR2 is FYEKMQ (reference sequence). This CDR3 has 13 amino acids. V was shortened by 8 bases and J by 6 bases, with 16 bases between the two germline ends. The CDR3 is CASQGAREAEAFF. CDR3 coding DNA: TGTGCCAGCCAAGGGGCCAGGGAGGCTGAAGCTTTCTTT.

The chain uses TRBV6-5 and TRBJ2-7, with 8 nucleotides matching TRBD1. Germline CDR1 and CDR2: MNHEY and SVGAGI. The CDR3 loop spans 14 amino acids. The junction had 8 bases not matched to a gene; V was cut back by 6 bases and J by 4 bases. CDR3 region: CASSQGQADYEQYF. The CDR3 region has the DNA TGTGCCAGCAGCCAGGGACAGGCCGATTACGAGCAGTACTTC.

In this sample, this clonotype turned up a few times. V is TRBV6-5 and J is TRBJ1-2; 7 positions match TRBD1. After removal of 5 bases from V and 4 bases from J, the junction contained 7 bases not matched to a gene. This CDR3 region has 14 residues. The germline CDR1 and CDR2 sequences are MNHEY and SVGAGI. CDR3 residues: CASSTGDSRYGYTF. The DNA for the CDR3 is TGTGCCAGCAGTACCGGGGACAGCCGCTATGGCTACACCTTC.